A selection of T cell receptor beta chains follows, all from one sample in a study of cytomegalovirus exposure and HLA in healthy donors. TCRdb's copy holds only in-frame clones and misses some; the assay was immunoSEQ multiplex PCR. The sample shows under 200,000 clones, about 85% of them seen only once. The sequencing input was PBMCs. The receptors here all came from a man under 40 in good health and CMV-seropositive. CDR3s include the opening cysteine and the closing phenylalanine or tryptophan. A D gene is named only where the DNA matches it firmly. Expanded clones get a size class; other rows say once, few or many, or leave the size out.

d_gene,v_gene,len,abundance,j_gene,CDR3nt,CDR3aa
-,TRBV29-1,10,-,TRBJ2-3,TGCAGTGTCCTCACAGATACGCAGTATTTT,CSVLTDTQYF
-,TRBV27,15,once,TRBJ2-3,TGTGCCAGCAGTTTAGAGGGGGTGAGCACAGATACGCAGTATTTT,CASSLEGVSTDTQYF
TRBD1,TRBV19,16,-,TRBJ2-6,TGTGCCAGTAGTATATACAGGGGGTCTGGGGCCAACGTCCTGACTTTC,CASSIYRGSGANVLTF
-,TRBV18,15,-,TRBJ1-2,TGTGCCAGCTCAGTGACCACGGAGGGATCCGGGGGCTACACCTTC,CASSVTTEGSGGYTF
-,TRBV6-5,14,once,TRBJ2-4,TGTGCCAGCAGTCGTACGGGGGTCAAAAACATTCAGTACTTC,CASSRTGVKNIQYF
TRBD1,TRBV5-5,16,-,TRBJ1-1,TGTGCCAGCAGCCCAGGACAGGAGACCGCGAACACTGAAGCTTTCTTT,CASSPGQETANTEAFF
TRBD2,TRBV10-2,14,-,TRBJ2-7,TGCGCCAGCAGTCCGCTAGCGGGAGACTCCGAGCAGTACTTC,CASSPLAGDSEQYF
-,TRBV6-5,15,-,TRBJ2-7,TGTGCCAGCAGCCGCGGGCAGACGAATTACTACGAGCAGTACTTC,CASSRGQTNYYEQYF
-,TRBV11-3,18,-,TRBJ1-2,TGTGCCAGCAGCCACCCGTCTTCCCAAGGCGGAACTAACTATGGCTACACCTTC,CASSHPSSQGGTNYGYTF
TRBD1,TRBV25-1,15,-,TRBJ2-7,TGTGCCAGCAGTGAAGCCGGGACAGGGTCGCACGAGCAGTACTTC,CASSEAGTGSHEQYF
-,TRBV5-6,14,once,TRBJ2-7,TGTGCCAGCAGCTTGGGTCCGGGAACCTACGAGCAGTACTTC,CASSLGPGTYEQYF
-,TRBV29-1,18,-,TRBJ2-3,TGCAGCGTTGTAGGTTTGGGGGCAGGGGCCGTTCTAACAGATACGCAGTATTTT,CSVVGLGAGAVLTDTQYF
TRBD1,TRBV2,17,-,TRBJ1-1,TGTGCCAGCCGCGGGAGGCCCAACAGGGGCGAGAACACTGAAGCTTTCTTT,CASRGRPNRGENTEAFF
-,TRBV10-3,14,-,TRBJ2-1,TGTGCCATCAGTGAACAGGACCTTTTTAGTGAGCAGTTCTTC,CAISEQDLFSEQFF
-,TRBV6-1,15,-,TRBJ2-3,TGTGCCAGCAGTGGGCGGGACAGCCGGGGGAATACGCAGTATTTT,CASSGRDSRGNTQYF
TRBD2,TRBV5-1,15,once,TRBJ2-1,TGCGCCAGCAGCTTGTGGACTAGCGGCAACAATGAGCAGTTCTTC,CASSLWTSGNNEQFF
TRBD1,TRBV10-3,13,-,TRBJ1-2,TGTGCCATCAGGTTACAGGGGGCTGAAGGCTACACCTTC,CAIRLQGAEGYTF
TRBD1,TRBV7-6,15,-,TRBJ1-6,TGTGCCAGCAGCCTTGGTACAGGGGATAATTCACCCCTCCACTTT,CASSLGTGDNSPLHF
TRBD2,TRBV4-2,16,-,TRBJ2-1,TGTGCCAGCAGTCCTCAAACTAGCGGGAGGTACAATGAGCAGTTCTTC,CASSPQTSGRYNEQFF
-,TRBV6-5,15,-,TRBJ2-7,TGTGCCAGCAGTTATAACCAGGGGCAAGGCTACGAGCAGTACTTC,CASSYNQGQGYEQYF
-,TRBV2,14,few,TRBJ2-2,TGTGCCAGCAGGGGAGTACGGAACACCGGGGAGCTGTTTTTT,CASRGVRNTGELFF
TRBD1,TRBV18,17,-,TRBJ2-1,TGTGCCAGCTCACCCCGCGGGACAGGGGGCACCTACAATGAGCAGTTCTTC,CASSPRGTGGTYNEQFF
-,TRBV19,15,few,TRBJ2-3,TGTGCCAGTAGATCGGCAGGGCTTCTCACAGATACGCAGTATTTT,CASRSAGLLTDTQYF
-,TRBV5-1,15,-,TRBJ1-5,TGCGCCAGCAGCTTGGACGGGTCGAGAGATCAGCCCCAGCATTTT,CASSLDGSRDQPQHF
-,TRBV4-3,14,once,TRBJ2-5,TGCGCCAGCAGTCAAAGCTGGCTAGCAGAGACCCAGTACTTC,CASSQSWLAETQYF
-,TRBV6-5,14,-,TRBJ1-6,TGTGCCATAAGCTCTGGGCTCATGAATTCACCCCTCCACTTT,CAISSGLMNSPLHF
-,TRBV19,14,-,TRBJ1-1,TGTGCCAGTAGCACGAGGGGGGGGGCAGCCGAAGCTTTCTTT,CASSTRGGAAEAFF
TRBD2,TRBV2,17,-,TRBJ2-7,TGTGCCAGCAGTGAAAAAGGGACTAGCGTCTTACCCTACGAGCAGTACTTC,CASSEKGTSVLPYEQYF
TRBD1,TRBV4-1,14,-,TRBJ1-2,TGCGCCAGCAGCCCCGGGACAGATAACTATGGCTACACCTTC,CASSPGTDNYGYTF
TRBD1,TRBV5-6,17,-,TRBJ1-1,TGTGCCAGCAGCTTGGGGTTCCAGGGGGCCCCCGACACTGAAGCTTTCTTT,CASSLGFQGAPDTEAFF
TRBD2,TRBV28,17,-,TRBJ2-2,TGTGCCAGCAGTTTACCTCTTCAAGCGGGAGTGGGCGGGGAGCTGTTTTTT,CASSLPLQAGVGGELFF
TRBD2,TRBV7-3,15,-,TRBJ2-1,TGTGCCAGCAGCCCGGGGGGGACTAGCTTGAATGAGCAGTTCTTC,CASSPGGTSLNEQFF
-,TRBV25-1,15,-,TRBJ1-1,TGTGCCAGCAGTAACCCAGACCGGGGGAACACTGAAGCTTTCTTT,CASSNPDRGNTEAFF
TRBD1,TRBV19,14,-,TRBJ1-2,TGTGCCAGTAGTATCCAACAGGGGGTTTATGGCTACACCTTC,CASSIQQGVYGYTF
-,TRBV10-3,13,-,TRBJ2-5,TGTGCCATCAGTGAGTCCTACAGCCAGACCCAGTACTTC,CAISESYSQTQYF
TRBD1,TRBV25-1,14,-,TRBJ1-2,TGTGCCAGCAGTGAATATGGACAGGGCCACGGCTACACCTTC,CASSEYGQGHGYTF
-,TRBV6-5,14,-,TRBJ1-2,TGTGCCAGCAGTTCCGCGGGCGGCTACTATGGCTACACCTTC,CASSSAGGYYGYTF
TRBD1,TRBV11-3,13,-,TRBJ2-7,TGTGCCAGCAGTGCGGGACAGGCCTACGAGCAGTACTTC,CASSAGQAYEQYF
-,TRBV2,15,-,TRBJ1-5,TGTGCCAGCAGTGACAGGGCGTTACGCAATCAGCCCCAGCATTTT,CASSDRALRNQPQHF
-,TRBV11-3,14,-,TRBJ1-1,TGTGCCAGCAGCTTAGGCGGGGCCGGCACTGAAGCTTTCTTT,CASSLGGAGTEAFF
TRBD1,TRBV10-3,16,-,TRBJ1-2,TGTGCCATCAGTGAGGAACAGGGGAAAGCTAACTATGGCTACACCTTC,CAISEEQGKANYGYTF
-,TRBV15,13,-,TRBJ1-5,TGTGCTACCAGCACAAGGGGGTATCAGCCCCAGCATTTT,CATSTRGYQPQHF
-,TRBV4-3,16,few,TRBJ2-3,TGCGCCAGCAGCCAAGGGTGGAGGGAGGAATCAGATACGCAGTATTTT,CASSQGWREESDTQYF
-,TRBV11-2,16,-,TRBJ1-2,TGTGCCAGCAGCCTACTAGGGACACACGCTAACTATGGCTACACCTTC,CASSLLGTHANYGYTF
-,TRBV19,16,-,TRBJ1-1,TGTGCCAGTATTGGTAAGGAACTACTAATGAACACTGAAGCTTTCTTT,CASIGKELLMNTEAFF
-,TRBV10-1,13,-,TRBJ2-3,TGCGCCAGCAGTGAAGACAGGACAGATACGCAGTATTTT,CASSEDRTDTQYF
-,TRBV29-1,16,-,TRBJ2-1,TGCAGCAGCCCGGGACAGGGGACTAGCGGATACAATGAGCAGTTCTTC,CSSPGQGTSGYNEQFF
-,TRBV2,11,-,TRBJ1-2,TGTGCCAGCAACCTGTACGAGGGCTACACCTTC,CASNLYEGYTF
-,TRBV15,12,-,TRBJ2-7,TGTGCCACCAGCCCACAGGGATACGAGCAGTACTTC,CATSPQGYEQYF
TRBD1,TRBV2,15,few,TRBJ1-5,TGTGCCAGCAGCACGACAGGGCTGAGGGGTCAGCCCCAGCATTTT,CASSTTGLRGQPQHF
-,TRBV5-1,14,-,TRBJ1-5,TGCGCCAGCAGCTTGGGTTATTCCGATCAGCCCCAGCATTTT,CASSLGYSDQPQHF